This T cell receptor beta chain derives from a study of blood T cells in healthy people across ages. Across the study: Roughly one uniquely barcoded beta molecule per two T cells was captured.

Trimming cost V 11 bases and J 2 bases, with 19 bases left between them. Germline V gene data show CDR1 as MDHEN and CDR2 as SYDVKM. The CDR3 has 14 residues. Findings and caveats of the study: The study found more naive CD4+ cells and higher diversity in long-lived than aged donors.

This clonotype was observed a few times. Its antigen is as yet unknown. Primed by a sample-barcoded 5' primer and a J-beta primer mix, a second PCR proceeded for about 7 to 11 cycles. Unique molecular identifiers of 12 random nucleotides labeled each cDNA. TCRdb processed the 5' RACE reads anew with MiXCR; each CDR3 protein has one entry. The sample yields over 600,000 distinct CDR3 sequences, about 47% seen once. The receptor's source is a man aged 80 or over in good health. The chain has TRBV28 and TRBJ2-7; tentative D call: TRBD2 (6 bases). The sample comprised blood. In nucleotides, the CDR3 is TGTGCCGGGCAGATTGGGAGGTCCGCCTACGAGCAGTACTTC. Its protein product is CAGQIGRSAYEQYF.